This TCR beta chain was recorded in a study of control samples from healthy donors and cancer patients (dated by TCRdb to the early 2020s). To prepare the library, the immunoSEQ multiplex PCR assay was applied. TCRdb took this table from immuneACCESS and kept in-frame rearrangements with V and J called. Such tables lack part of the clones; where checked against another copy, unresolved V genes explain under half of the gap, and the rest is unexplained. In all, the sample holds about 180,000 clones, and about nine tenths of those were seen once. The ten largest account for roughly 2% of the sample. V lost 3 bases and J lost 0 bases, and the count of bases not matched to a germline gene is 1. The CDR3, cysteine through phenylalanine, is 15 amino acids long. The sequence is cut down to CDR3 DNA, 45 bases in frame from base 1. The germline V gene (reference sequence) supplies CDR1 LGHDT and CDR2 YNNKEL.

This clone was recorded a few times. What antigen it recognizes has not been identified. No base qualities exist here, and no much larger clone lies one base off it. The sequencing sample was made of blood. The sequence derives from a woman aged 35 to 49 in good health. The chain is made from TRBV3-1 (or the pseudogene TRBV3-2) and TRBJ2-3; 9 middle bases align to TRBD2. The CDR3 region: CASSHGLASTDTQYF. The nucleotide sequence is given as TGTGCCAGCAGCCACGGACTAGCGAGCACAGATACGCAGTATTTT.